This T cell receptor (beta chain) was recovered during a study of blood T cell repertoires in COVID-19. Study information: Specimens from acute and convalescent COVID-19 originated in the United States, Italy and Spain. T cells, B-cell-depleted T cells, or PBMCs provided the cDNA or gDNA that served as material.

In Seattle, patients joined the study during active infection and were tracked longitudinally. Some clones are missing from TCRdb's copy, which holds only in-frame ones; the method was immunoSEQ multiplex PCR. The sample carries 300,000 to 450,000 clones, around 87% recorded once. Germline V gene sequence: CDR1 MDHEN, CDR2 SYDVKM. V lost 6 bases and J 7 bases, leaving 12 bases between the germline ends. This CDR3 has 13 amino acids. The source is a woman aged 25 to 39 with COVID-19, enrolled during active disease. The sample was peripheral blood. The chain uses TRBV28 and TRBJ1-4; D remains unclear. This CDR3 reads CASRAGAGEKLFF. The DNA for the CDR3 is TGTGCCAGCAGAGCGGGCGCTGGTGAAAAACTGTTTTTT.